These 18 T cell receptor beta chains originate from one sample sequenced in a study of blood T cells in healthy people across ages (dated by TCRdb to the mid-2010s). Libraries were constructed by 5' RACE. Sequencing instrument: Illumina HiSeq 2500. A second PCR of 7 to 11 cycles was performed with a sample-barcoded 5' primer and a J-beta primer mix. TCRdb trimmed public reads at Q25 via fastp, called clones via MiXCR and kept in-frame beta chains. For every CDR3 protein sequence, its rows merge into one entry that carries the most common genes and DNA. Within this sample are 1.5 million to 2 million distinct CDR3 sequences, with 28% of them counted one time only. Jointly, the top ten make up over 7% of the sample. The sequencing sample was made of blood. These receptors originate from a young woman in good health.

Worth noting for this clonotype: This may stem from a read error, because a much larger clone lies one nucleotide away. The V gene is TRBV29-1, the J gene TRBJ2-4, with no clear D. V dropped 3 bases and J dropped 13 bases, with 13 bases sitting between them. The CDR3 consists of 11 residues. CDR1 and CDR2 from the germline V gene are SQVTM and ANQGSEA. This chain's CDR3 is CSVDSRNEQYF. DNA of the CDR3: TGCAGCGTTGACTCGCGTAATGAGCAGTACTTC. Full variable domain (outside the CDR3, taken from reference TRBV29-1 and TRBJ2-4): SAVISQKPSRDICQRGTSLTIQCQVDSQVTMMFWYRQQPGQSLTLIATANQGSEATYESGFVIDKFPISRPNLTFSTLTVSNMSPEDSSIYLCSVDSRNEQYFGAGTRLSVL.

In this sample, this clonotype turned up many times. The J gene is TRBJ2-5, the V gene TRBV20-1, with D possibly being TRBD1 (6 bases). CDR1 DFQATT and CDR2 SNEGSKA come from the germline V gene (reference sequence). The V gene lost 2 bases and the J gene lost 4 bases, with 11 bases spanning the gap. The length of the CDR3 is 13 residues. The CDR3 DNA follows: TGCAGTGCTAGAAGGGACACTCTAGAGACCCAGTACTTC. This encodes CSARRDTLETQYF.

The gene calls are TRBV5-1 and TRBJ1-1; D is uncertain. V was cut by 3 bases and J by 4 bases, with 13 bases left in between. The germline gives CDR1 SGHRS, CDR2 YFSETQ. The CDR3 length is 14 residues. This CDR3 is CASSSSPRPTEAFF. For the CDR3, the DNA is TGCGCCAGCAGCTCGAGCCCAAGACCCACTGAAGCTTTCTTT.

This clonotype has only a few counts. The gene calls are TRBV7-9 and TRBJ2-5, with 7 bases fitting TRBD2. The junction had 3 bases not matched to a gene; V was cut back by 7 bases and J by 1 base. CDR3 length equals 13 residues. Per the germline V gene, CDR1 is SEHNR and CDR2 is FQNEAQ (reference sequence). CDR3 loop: CASTGEGQETQYF. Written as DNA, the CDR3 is TGTGCCAGCACTGGGGAGGGCCAAGAGACCCAGTACTTC.

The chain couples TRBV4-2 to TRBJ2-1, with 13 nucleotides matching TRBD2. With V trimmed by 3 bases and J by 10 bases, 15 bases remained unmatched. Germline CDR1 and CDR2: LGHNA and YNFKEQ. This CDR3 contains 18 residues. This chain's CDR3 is CASSHGTTSGGAVEEQFF. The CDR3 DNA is TGTGCCAGCAGCCACGGAACAACTAGCGGGGGGGCTGTAGAAGAGCAGTTCTTC.

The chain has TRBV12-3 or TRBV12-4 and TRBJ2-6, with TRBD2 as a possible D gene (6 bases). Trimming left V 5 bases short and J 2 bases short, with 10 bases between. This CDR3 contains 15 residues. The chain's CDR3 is CASSPTSTGANVLTF. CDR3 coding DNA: TGTGCCAGCAGTCCCACTAGCACTGGGGCCAACGTCCTGACTTTC.

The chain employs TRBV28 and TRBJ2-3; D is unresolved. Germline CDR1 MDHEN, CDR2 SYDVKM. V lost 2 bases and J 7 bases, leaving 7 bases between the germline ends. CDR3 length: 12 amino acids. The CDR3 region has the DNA TGTGCCAGCAGTTTACTTGGGAATACGCAGTATTTT. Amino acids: CASSLLGNTQYF.

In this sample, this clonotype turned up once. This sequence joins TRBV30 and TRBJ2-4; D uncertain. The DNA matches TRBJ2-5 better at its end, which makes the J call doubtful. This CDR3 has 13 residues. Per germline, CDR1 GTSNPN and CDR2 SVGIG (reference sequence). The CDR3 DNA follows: TGTGCCTGGAGTGTCAACGCCGCCGAGACCCAGTACTTC. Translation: CAWSVNAAETQYF.

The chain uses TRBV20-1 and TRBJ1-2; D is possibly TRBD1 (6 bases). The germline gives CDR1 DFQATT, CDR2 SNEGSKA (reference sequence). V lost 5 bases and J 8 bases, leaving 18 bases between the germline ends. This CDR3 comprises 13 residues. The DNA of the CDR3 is TGCAGTGCTCTGAAACAGGGTTGGCGAGGCTACACCTTC. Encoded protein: CSALKQGWRGYTF.

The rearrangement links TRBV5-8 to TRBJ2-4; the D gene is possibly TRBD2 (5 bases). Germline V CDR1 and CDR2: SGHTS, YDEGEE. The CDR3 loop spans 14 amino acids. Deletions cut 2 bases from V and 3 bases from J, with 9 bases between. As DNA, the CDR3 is TGTGCCAGCAGCTTACTCGAGGGCAAAAACATTCAGTACTTC. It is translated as CASSLLEGKNIQYF.

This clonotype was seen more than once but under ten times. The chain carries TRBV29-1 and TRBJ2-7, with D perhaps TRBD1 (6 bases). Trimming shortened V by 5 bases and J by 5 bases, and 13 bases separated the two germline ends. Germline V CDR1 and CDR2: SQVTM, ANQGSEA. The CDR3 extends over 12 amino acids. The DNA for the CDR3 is TGCAGCGTTATGGACAGTAGCAACGAGCAGTACTTC. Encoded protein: CSVMDSSNEQYF.

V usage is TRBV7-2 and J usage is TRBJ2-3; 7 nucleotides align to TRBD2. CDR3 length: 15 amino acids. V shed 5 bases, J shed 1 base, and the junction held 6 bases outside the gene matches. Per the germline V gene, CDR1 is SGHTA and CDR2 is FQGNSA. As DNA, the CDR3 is TGTGCCAGCAGCGCCAGCGGGATGGGCACAGATACGCAGTATTTT. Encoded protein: CASSASGMGTDTQYF.

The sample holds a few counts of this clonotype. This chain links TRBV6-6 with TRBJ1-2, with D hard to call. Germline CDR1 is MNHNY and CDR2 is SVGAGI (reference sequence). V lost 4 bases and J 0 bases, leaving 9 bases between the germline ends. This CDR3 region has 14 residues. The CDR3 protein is CASSWLPANYGYTF. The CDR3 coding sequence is TGTGCCAGCAGTTGGCTCCCAGCTAACTATGGCTACACCTTC.

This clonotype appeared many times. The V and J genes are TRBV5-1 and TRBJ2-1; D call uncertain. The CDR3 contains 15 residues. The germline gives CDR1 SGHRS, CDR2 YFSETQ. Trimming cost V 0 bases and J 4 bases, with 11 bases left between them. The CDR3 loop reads CASSLGGTDYNEQFF. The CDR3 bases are TGCGCCAGCAGCTTGGGAGGTACGGATTACAATGAGCAGTTCTTC.

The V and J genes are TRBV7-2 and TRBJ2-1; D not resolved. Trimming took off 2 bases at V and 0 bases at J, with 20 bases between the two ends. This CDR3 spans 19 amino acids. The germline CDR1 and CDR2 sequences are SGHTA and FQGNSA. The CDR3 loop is CASSLSPHPYQSSYNEQFF. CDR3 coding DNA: TGTGCCAGCAGCTTATCCCCCCATCCTTACCAGAGCTCCTACAATGAGCAGTTCTTC.

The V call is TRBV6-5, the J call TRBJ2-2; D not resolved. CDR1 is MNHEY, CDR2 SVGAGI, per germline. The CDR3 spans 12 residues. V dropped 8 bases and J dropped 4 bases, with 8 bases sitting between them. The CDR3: CASARVTGELFF. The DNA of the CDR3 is TGTGCCAGCGCCCGGGTCACCGGGGAGCTGTTTTTT.

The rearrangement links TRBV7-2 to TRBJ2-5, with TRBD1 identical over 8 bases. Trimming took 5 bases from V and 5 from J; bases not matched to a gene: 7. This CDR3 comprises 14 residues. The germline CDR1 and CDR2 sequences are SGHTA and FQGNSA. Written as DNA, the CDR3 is TGTGCCAGCAGCCCACCCCAGGGGGCTGAGACCCAGTACTTC. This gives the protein CASSPPQGAETQYF.

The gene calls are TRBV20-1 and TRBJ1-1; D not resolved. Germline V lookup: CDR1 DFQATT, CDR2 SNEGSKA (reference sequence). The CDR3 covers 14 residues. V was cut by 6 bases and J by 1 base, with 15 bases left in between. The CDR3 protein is CSAPDRLSNTEAFF. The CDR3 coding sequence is TGCAGTGCCCCGGACCGTCTTTCGAACACTGAAGCTTTCTTT.